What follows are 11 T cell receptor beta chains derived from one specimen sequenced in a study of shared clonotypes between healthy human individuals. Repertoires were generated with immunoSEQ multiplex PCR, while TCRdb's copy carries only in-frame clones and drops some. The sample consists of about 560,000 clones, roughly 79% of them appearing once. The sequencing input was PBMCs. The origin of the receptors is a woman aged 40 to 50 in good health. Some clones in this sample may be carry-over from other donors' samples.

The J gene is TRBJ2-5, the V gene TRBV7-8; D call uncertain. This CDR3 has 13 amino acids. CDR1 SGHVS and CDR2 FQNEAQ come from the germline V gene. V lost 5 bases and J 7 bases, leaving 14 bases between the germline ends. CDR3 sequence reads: CASSPSGLGTQYF. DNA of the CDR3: TGTGCCAGCAGCCCTAGTGGTCTAGGGACCCAGTACTTC.

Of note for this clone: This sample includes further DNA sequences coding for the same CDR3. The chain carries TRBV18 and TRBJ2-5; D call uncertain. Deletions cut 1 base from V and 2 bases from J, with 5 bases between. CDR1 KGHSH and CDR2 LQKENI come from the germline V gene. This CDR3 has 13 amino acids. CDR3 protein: CASSPLGQETQYF. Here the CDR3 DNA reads TGTGCCAGCTCACCACTAGGGCAAGAGACCCAGTACTTC.

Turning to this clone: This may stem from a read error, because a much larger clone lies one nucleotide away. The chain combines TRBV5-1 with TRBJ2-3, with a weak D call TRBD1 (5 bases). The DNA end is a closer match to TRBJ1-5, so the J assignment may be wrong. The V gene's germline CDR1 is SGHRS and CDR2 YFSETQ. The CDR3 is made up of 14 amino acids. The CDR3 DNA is TGCGCCAGCAGCCCGGGACTAGCTTCAGATACGCAGCATTTT. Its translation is CASSPGLASDTQHF.

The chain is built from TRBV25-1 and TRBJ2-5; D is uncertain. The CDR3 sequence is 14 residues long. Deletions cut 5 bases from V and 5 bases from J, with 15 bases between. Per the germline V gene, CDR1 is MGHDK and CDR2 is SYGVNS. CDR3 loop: CASSPTEIGETQYF. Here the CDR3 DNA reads TGTGCCAGCAGTCCGACGGAAATAGGGGAGACCCAGTACTTC.

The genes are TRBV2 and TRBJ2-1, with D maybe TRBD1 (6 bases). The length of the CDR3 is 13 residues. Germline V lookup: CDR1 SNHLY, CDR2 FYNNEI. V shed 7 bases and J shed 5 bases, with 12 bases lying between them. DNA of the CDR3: TGTGCCAGCAAATCGGGACACAACAATGAGCAGTTCTTC. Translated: CASKSGHNNEQFF. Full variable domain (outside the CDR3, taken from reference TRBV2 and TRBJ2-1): EPEVTQTPSHQVTQMGQEVILRCVPISNHLYFYWYRQILGQKVEFLVSFYNNEISEKSEIFDDQFSVERPDGSNFTLKIRSTKLEDSAMYFCASKSGHNNEQFFGPGTRLTVL.

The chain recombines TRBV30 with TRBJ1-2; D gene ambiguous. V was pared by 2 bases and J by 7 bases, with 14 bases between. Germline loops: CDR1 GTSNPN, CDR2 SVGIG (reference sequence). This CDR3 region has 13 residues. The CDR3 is CAWSPQIGSGYTF. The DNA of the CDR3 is TGTGCCTGGAGTCCTCAGATCGGTTCTGGCTACACCTTC.

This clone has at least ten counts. The CDR3 is CASSAADYGYTF. Written as DNA, the CDR3 is TGTGCCAGTAGTGCGGCAGACTATGGCTACACCTTC. The V gene is TRBV19, the J gene TRBJ1-2; no clear D. This CDR3 region has 12 residues. Germline loops: CDR1 LNHDA, CDR2 SQIVND (reference sequence). Trimming removed 5 bases from V and 3 bases from J, with 7 bases in between.

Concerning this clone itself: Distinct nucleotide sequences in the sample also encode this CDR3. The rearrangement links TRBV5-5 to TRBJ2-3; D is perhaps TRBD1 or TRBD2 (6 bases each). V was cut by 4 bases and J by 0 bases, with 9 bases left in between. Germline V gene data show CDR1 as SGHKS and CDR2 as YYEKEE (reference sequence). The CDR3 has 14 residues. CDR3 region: CASSRGQSTDTQYF. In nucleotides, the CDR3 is TGTGCCAGCAGCCGGGGGCAGAGCACAGATACGCAGTATTTT.

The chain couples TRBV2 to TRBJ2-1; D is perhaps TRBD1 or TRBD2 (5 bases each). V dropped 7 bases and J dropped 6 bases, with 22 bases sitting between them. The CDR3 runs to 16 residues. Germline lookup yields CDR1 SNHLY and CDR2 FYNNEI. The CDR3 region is CASTPQGGGFSNEQFF. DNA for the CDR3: TGTGCCAGCACCCCCCAGGGTGGAGGATTTAGCAATGAGCAGTTCTTC.

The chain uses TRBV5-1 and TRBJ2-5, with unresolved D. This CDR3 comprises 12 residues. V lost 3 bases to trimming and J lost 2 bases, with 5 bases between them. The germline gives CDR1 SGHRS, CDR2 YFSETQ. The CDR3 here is CASSSAQETQYF. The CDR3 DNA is TGCGCCAGCAGCTCCGCTCAAGAGACCCAGTACTTC.

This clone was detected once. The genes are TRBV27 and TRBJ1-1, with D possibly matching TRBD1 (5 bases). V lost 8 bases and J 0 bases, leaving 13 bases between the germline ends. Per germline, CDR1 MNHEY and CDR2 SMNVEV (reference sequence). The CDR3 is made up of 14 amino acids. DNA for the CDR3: TGTGCCAGCGCCCGACAGAACCTGAACACTGAAGCTTTCTTT. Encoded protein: CASARQNLNTEAFF.